Below are 10 T cell receptor beta chains sequenced from a single sample in a study of blood T cells in healthy people across ages (dated by TCRdb to between 2015 and 2017). The library was generated by 5' RACE. The run used an Illumina HiSeq 2500. A second roughly 6 to 11 cycle PCR used a sample-barcoded 5' primer and a J-beta primer mix. TCRdb's own reprocessing of the public reads used fastp at Q25 and MiXCR and kept productive beta chains. Duplicate CDR3 protein sequences are folded into a single record with the most common DNA and genes. Present in this sample are hundreds of thousands of distinct CDR3 sequences, approximately 40% of which were seen just once. The ten largest account for 30% of the sample. The sample taken for sequencing was blood. The receptor source for this set is an elderly man in good health.

This chain uses TRBV12-3 or TRBV12-4 with TRBJ2-3; perhaps TRBD2 as D (6 bases). Trimming shortened V by 0 bases and J by 2 bases, and 9 bases separated the two germline ends. The CDR3 length is 15 residues. The CDR3 nucleotides read TGTGCCAGCAGTTTAGCGGGAGGCTACACAGATACGCAGTATTTT. It codes for CASSLAGGYTDTQYF.

This clonotype showed up just a few times. This sequence joins TRBV6-2 or TRBV6-3 and TRBJ2-1; a weak D match, TRBD2 (7 bases). The better agreement between TRBJ2-7 and the DNA end casts doubt on the J call. CDR1 and CDR2 from the germline V gene are MNHEY and SVGEGT. The CDR3 runs 17 residues. The CDR3 spells CASSYYPRGGSYNEQYF. CDR3 nucleotides: TGTGCCAGCAGTTACTACCCGAGGGGGGGATCCTACAATGAGCAGTACTTC.

This clonotype appeared a few times. This chain connects TRBV20-1 to TRBJ1-2; tentative D call: TRBD1 (5 bases). The CDR3 has 15 amino acids. Trimming shortened V by 0 bases and J by 6 bases, and 17 bases separated the two germline ends. Germline CDR1 is DFQATT and CDR2 is SNEGSKA (reference sequence). Here the CDR3 DNA reads TGCAGTGCTAGAGATCTCGGGGCCGAGGGTCATGGCTACACCTTC. It is translated as CSARDLGAEGHGYTF.

This clonotype showed up just a few times. J is TRBJ2-1 and V is TRBV4-2, with 9 bases that match TRBD2. This CDR3 is built from 17 residues. V lost 1 base and J lost 6; bases outside the gene matches: 10. Per germline, CDR1 LGHNA and CDR2 YNFKEQ. For the CDR3, the DNA is TGTGCCAGCAGCCAAGGACTAGCGGTTACAGCCGGCAATGAGCAGTTCTTC. This sequence encodes CASSQGLAVTAGNEQFF.

This clonotype was detected ten times or more. The rearrangement uses TRBV7-2 and TRBJ2-1, with 7 bases identical to TRBD1. V lost 3 bases and J lost 9; bases outside the gene matches: 8. The CDR3 loop spans 14 amino acids. Per germline, CDR1 SGHTA and CDR2 FQGNSA. CDR3 loop: CASSFAKGASEQFF. The DNA for the CDR3 is TGTGCCAGCAGCTTCGCGAAGGGGGCCAGTGAGCAGTTCTTC.

The CDR3 spells CASSRPGPQDTEAFF. The CDR3 bases are TGTGCCAGCAGTCGTCCGGGACCCCAGGACACTGAAGCTTTCTTT. The V call is TRBV6-2 or TRBV6-3, the J call TRBJ1-1; possible D gene TRBD1, 5 bases. Germline loops: CDR1 MNHEY, CDR2 SVGEGT. V lost 5 bases and J lost 3, with 16 bases in between. The CDR3 has 15 amino acids.

The genes are TRBV28 and TRBJ2-4; possible D gene TRBD1, 6 bases. The J call may be in error: the DNA end matches TRBJ2-7 better. Germline lookup yields CDR1 MDHEN and CDR2 SYDVKM. This CDR3 is built from 15 residues. The chain's CDR3 is CASGTQGSVFIEQYF. For the CDR3, the DNA is TGTGCCAGCGGAACCCAGGGGTCCGTTTTTATCGAGCAGTACTTC.

This chain connects TRBV7-2 to TRBJ2-5; TRBD1 aligns across 11 bases. Germline-derived CDR1 and CDR2 are SGHTA and FQGNSA. V was clipped by 6 bases and J by 11 bases; unmatched bases: 11. The CDR3 runs 14 residues. The CDR3 DNA is TGTGCCAGCAGTGGAGGGACAGGGGGTGGAGAGCAGTACTTC. It translates to CASSGGTGGGEQYF.

The chain uses TRBV12-3 or TRBV12-4 and TRBJ1-6, with D possibly being TRBD1 (5 bases). V gave up 5 bases and J gave up 0 bases, with 14 bases separating them. The CDR3 contains 17 residues. The CDR3 loop is CASSRTGFGSYNSPLHF. The CDR3 nucleotides are TGTGCCAGCAGTAGAACAGGTTTTGGCTCCTATAATTCACCCCTCCACTTT.

The gene calls are TRBV18 and TRBJ2-7, with a possible D match to TRBD1 (6 bases). The CDR3 has 13 amino acids. V lost 6 bases and J 6 bases, leaving 15 bases between the germline ends. CDR1 KGHSH and CDR2 LQKENI come from the germline V gene. CDR3 amino acids: CASSPNTGREQYF. As DNA, the CDR3 is TGTGCCAGCTCGCCTAATACAGGGCGCGAGCAGTACTTC.